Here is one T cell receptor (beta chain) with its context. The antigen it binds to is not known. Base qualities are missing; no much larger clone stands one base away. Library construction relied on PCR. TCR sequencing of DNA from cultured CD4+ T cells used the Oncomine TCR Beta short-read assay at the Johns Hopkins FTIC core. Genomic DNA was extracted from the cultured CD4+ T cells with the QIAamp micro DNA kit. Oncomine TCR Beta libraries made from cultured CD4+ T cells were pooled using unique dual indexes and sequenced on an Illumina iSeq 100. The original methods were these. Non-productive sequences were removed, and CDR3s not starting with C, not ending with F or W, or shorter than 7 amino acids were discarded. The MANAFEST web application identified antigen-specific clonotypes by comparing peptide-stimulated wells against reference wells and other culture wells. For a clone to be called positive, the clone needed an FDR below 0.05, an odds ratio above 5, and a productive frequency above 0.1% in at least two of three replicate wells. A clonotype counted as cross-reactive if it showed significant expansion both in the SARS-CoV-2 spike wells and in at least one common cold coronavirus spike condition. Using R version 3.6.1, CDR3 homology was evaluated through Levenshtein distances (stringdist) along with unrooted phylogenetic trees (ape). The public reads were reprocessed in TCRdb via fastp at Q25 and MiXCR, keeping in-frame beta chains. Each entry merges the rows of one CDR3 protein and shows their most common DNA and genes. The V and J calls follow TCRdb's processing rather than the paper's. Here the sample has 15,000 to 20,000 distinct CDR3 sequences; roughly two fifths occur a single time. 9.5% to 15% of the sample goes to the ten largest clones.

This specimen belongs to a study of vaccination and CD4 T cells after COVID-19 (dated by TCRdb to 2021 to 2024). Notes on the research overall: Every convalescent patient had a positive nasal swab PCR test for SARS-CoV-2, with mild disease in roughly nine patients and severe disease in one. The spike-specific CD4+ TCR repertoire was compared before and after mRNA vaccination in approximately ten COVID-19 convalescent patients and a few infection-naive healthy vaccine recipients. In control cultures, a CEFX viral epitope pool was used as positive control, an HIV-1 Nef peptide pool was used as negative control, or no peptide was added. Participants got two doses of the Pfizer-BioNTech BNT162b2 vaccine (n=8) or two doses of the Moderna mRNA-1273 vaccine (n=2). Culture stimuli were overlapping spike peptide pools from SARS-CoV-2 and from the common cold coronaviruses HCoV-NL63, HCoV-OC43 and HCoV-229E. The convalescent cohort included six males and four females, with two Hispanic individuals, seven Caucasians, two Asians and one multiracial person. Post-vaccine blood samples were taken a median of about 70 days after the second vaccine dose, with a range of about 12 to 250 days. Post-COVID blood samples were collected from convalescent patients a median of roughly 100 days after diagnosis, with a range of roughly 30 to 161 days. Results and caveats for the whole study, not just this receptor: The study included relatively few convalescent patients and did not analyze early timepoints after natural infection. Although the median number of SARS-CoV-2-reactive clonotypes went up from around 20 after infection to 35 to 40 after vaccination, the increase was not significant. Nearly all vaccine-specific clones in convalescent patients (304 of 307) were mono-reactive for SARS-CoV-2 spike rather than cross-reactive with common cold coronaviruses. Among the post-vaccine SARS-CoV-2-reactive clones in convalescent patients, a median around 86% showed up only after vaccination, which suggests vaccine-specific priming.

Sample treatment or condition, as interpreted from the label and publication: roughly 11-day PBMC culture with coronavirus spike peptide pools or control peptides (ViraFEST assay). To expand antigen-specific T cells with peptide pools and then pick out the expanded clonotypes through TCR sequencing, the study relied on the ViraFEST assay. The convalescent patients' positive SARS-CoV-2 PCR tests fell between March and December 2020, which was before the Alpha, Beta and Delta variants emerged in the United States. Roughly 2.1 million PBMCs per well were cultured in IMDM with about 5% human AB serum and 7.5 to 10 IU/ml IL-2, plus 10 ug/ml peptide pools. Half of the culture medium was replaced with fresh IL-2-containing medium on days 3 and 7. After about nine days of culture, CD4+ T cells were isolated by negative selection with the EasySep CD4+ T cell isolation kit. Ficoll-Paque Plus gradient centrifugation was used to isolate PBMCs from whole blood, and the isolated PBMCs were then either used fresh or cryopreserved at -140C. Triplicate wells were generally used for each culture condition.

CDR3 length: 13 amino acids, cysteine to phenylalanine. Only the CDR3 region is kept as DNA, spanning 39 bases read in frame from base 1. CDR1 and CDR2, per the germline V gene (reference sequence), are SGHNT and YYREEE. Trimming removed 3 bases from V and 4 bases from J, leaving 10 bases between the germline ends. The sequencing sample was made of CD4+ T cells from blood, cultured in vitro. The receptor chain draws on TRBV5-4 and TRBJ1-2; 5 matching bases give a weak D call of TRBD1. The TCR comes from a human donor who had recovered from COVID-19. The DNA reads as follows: TGTGCCAGCAGCTGGGACGGAACCTATGGCTACACCTTC. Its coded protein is CASSWDGTYGYTF.